The 24 T cell receptor beta chains presented below share a single source sample, sequenced in a study of T cells after yellow fever vaccination. TCRdb recomputed calls from the 5' RACE reads with MiXCR, one row per CDR3 protein. The table records 300,000 to 350,000 distinct CDR3 sequences, roughly 4.3% of them present only once. Sample: PBMCs, taken 5 days after the yellow fever booster vaccination. Receptor source: a man aged 18 to 29 who received the YFV17D yellow fever vaccine.

The genes are TRBV7-2 and TRBJ2-3, with a tentative D call TRBD2 (5 bases). Germline CDR1 reads SGHTA; CDR2 reads FQGNSA. V was trimmed by 3 bases and J by 2 bases, leaving 9 bases between them. This CDR3 spans 14 amino acids. In DNA form, the CDR3 reads TGTGCCAGCAGCTTGCGCGGGTACACAGATACGCAGTATTTT. The encoded protein is CASSLRGYTDTQYF. Full variable domain (outside the CDR3, taken from reference TRBV7-2 and TRBJ2-3): GAGVSQSPSNKVTEKGKDVELRCDPISGHTALYWYRQSLGQGLEFLIYFQGNSAPDKSGLPSDRFSAERTGGSVSTLTIQRTQQEDSAVYLCASSLRGYTDTQYFGPGTRLTVL.

This clonotype has a handful of counts. The chain couples TRBV4-1 to TRBJ2-2; D gene unclear. This CDR3 region has 15 residues. Germline V gene lookup returns CDR1 MGHRA and CDR2 YSYEKL. Trimming left V 5 bases short and J 1 base short, with 11 bases between. CDR3 protein: CASSSRAGNTGELFF. DNA of the CDR3: TGCGCCAGCAGCTCCCGGGCTGGGAACACCGGGGAGCTGTTTTTT.

This chain links TRBV20-1 with TRBJ1-1; weak D call: TRBD1 (6 bases). This CDR3 has 13 amino acids. V was shortened by 6 bases and J by 5 bases, with 16 bases between the two germline ends. Germline V lookup: CDR1 DFQATT, CDR2 SNEGSKA (reference sequence). The CDR3 coding sequence is TGCAGTGCCCGGGCAGGGGCAGGGACTGAAGCTTTCTTT. It codes for CSARAGAGTEAFF.

Only a few counts were recorded for this clonotype. The CDR3 bases are TGCAGTGCTATCCGGTTGGCGGGGGGCTCCTACAATGAGCAGTTCTTC. Translated: CSAIRLAGGSYNEQFF. V is TRBV20-1 and J is TRBJ2-1; TRBD2 aligns across 8 bases. Per the germline V gene, CDR1 is DFQATT and CDR2 is SNEGSKA (reference sequence). The ends lost 4 bases at V and 0 bases at J; junction bases unmatched: 8. The CDR3 spans 16 residues.

Only a few counts were recorded for this clonotype. The rearrangement joins TRBV5-8 to TRBJ1-6, with D uncertain. The CDR3 contains 15 residues. V shed 2 bases and J shed 5 bases, with 11 bases lying between them. The V gene's germline CDR1 is SGHTS and CDR2 YDEGEE. The CDR3 sequence: CASSLFGLDNSPLHF. The CDR3 nucleotides are TGTGCCAGCAGCTTATTTGGTCTCGATAATTCACCCCTCCACTTT.

V gene TRBV20-1 combines with J gene TRBJ2-1, with 10 bases that match TRBD2. The CDR3 has 15 residues. Germline V gives CDR1 DFQATT, CDR2 SNEGSKA (reference sequence). V dropped 0 bases and J dropped 7; count of bases not matched to a gene: 6. The CDR3 DNA follows: TGCAGTGCTAGAGATGAGCGGGGGGGCCGGAATGAGCAGTTCTTC. This gives the protein CSARDERGGRNEQFF.

The chain is built from TRBV9 and TRBJ1-6; no definite D call. The V end was cut by 2 bases, the J end by 10 bases, with 13 bases between. The germline CDR1 and CDR2 sequences are SGDLS and YYNGEE. The CDR3 loop spans 14 amino acids. The DNA of the CDR3 is TGTGCCAGCAGCGTTTATGGGAAGGACTCACCCCTCCACTTT. It encodes CASSVYGKDSPLHF.

This clonotype was seen a handful of times. Written as DNA, the CDR3 is TGCAGTGCTAGGCGAGCGGGGGGGCTCGGAAATGAGCAGTTCTTC. Protein sequence: CSARRAGGLGNEQFF. This rearrangement joins TRBV20-1 to TRBJ2-1; 10 bases align to TRBD2. V gave up 3 bases and J gave up 7 bases; unmatched junction bases: 9. This CDR3 contains 15 residues. Germline CDR1 and CDR2: DFQATT and SNEGSKA (reference sequence).

The rearrangement uses TRBV7-9 and TRBJ1-1; D is ambiguous. The CDR3 covers 12 residues. The germline V gene has CDR1 SEHNR and CDR2 FQNEAQ (reference sequence). Trimming cost V 7 bases and J 10 bases, with 16 bases left between them. CDR3 sequence reads: CASTIHREGAFF. CDR3 nucleotide sequence: TGTGCCAGCACCATCCACCGGGAGGGAGCTTTCTTT.

This clonotype was seen at least ten times. The V and J genes are TRBV4-1 and TRBJ2-1, with D maybe TRBD2 (5 bases). The CDR3 length is 17 residues. V lost 3 bases, J lost 7 bases, and 22 bases lay in between. Per germline, CDR1 MGHRA and CDR2 YSYEKL. The CDR3 nucleotides are TGCGCCAGCAGCCAGGACCATTGGTCAGACCGAGGGAATGAGCAGTTCTTC. It codes for CASSQDHWSDRGNEQFF.

This clonotype has only a few counts. The chain carries TRBV4-1 and TRBJ2-2; perhaps TRBD1 as D (5 bases). The germline CDR1 and CDR2 sequences are MGHRA and YSYEKL. Trimming stripped 3 bases from V and 6 bases from J, with 14 bases between. The CDR3 is made up of 15 amino acids. CDR3 coding DNA: TGCGCCAGCAGCCATCTACCAGGGTCTTCCGGGGAGCTGTTTTTT. This translates into CASSHLPGSSGELFF.

There are many counts of this clonotype. The chain couples TRBV5-1 to TRBJ1-1; 8 bases fit TRBD1. This CDR3 spans 13 amino acids. Germline V gene lookup returns CDR1 SGHRS and CDR2 YFSETQ. V lost 4 bases to trimming and J lost 10 bases; unmatched junction nucleotides: 9. CDR3 in amino acids: CASSEDQGARAFF. CDR3 DNA sequence: TGCGCCAGCAGCGAGGATCAGGGGGCGAGAGCTTTCTTT.

The table lists this clonotype with many counts. The V gene is TRBV6-5, the J gene TRBJ1-1; TRBD1 is a possible D gene (6 bases). Germline loops: CDR1 MNHEY, CDR2 SVGAGI. The CDR3 is 15 amino acids. The V end was cut by 8 bases, the J end by 0 bases, with 16 bases between. This CDR3 is CASARGYHMNTEAFF. CDR3 nucleotides: TGTGCCAGCGCCAGGGGTTACCATATGAACACTGAAGCTTTCTTT.

There are a few counts of this clonotype. The J gene is TRBJ2-4, the V gene TRBV3-1, with 7 bases matching TRBD1. CDR3 length: 15 amino acids. Trimming removed 0 bases from V and 6 bases from J; junction bases left unmatched: 5. Germline CDR1 is LGHDT and CDR2 is YNNKEL (reference sequence). This CDR3 is CASSQERGLGNIQYF. CDR3 coding DNA: TGTGCCAGCAGCCAAGAGAGGGGGCTCGGAAACATTCAGTACTTC.

This clonotype occurred many times. Here the CDR3 DNA reads TGTGCCAGCAGAACAAGCGAGACCCAGTACTTC. It translates to CASRTSETQYF. The chain uses TRBV7-9 and TRBJ2-5; D is unresolved. Germline V gene lookup returns CDR1 SEHNR and CDR2 FQNEAQ (reference sequence). This CDR3 has 11 amino acids. V was trimmed by 6 bases and J by 5 bases, leaving 7 bases between them.

The J gene is TRBJ2-7, the V gene TRBV6-2 or TRBV6-3; TRBD1 aligns across 9 bases. CDR1 is MNHEY, CDR2 SVGEGT, per germline. V was pared by 2 bases and J by 2 bases, with 10 bases of the junction left unmatched. The CDR3 extends over 17 amino acids. CDR3 in DNA: TGTGCCAGCAGTTACGACCCGAGACAGGGGGATACCTACGAGCAGTACTTC. This sequence encodes CASSYDPRQGDTYEQYF.

This clonotype was seen repeatedly, ten times or more. The rearrangement joins TRBV10-3 to TRBJ1-1; D gene uncertain. Germline values: CDR1 ENHRY, CDR2 SYGVKD. This CDR3 spans 13 amino acids. Trimming stripped 11 bases from V and 0 bases from J, with 13 bases between. DNA of the CDR3: TGTGCCGAGCGACTGCCACTGAACACTGAAGCTTTCTTT. Amino acids: CAERLPLNTEAFF.

This chain links TRBV10-2 with TRBJ2-1; maybe TRBD2 (7 bases). The CDR3 consists of 14 residues. V shed 5 bases and J shed 7 bases, with 15 bases lying between them. CDR1 and CDR2 (germline): WSHSY, SAAADI. The CDR3 coding sequence is TGCGCCAGCAGTAAGGGGGGGGGCGTAAATGAGCAGTTCTTC. Protein product: CASSKGGGVNEQFF.

Only a few counts were recorded for this clonotype. The chain uses TRBV9 and TRBJ1-5; 8 nucleotides align to TRBD1. CDR1 and CDR2 (germline): SGDLS, YYNGEE. The CDR3 length is 15 residues. The trim removed 3 bases at V and 4 bases at J, leaving 6 bases unmatched. DNA for the CDR3: TGTGCCAGCAGCGCTTCAGGGGGCTGGAATCAGCCCCAGCATTTT. Amino acids: CASSASGGWNQPQHF.

This rearrangement joins TRBV6-5 to TRBJ1-3, with TRBD1 as a possible D gene (6 bases). Trimming removed 7 bases from V and 0 bases from J, with 13 bases in between. The CDR3 has 15 amino acids. Germline V lookup: CDR1 MNHEY, CDR2 SVGAGI. CDR3 loop: CASKEGHFSGNTIYF. Written as DNA, the CDR3 is TGTGCCAGCAAGGAGGGACACTTCTCTGGAAACACCATATATTTT.

The gene calls are TRBV12-3 or TRBV12-4 and TRBJ2-6; 8 nucleotides match TRBD1. There are 15 residues in the CDR3. The J segment lost 2 bases and the V segment lost 6 bases, leaving 3 bases of the junction unmatched. CDR3 in amino acids: CASSAQGAGANVLTF. DNA of the CDR3: TGTGCCAGCAGCGCACAGGGGGCTGGGGCCAACGTCCTGACTTTC.

The CDR3 DNA is TGTGCCAGCAGCCCGACGAAAGGACAGGGGACACCGTATGTAGCTAACAATGAGCAGTTCTTC. Amino acid sequence: CASSPTKGQGTPYVANNEQFF. The genes are TRBV11-2 and TRBJ2-1, with 9 bases identical to TRBD1. This CDR3 comprises 21 residues. Losses at the gene ends were 5 bases for V and 5 bases for J; bases not matched to a gene: 25. Germline CDR1 reads SGHAT; CDR2 reads FQNNGV.

Many counts were recorded for this clonotype. The V call is TRBV9, the J call TRBJ1-4; possible D gene TRBD1, 6 bases. This CDR3 region has 15 residues. V gave up 0 bases and J gave up 7 bases, with 13 bases separating them. Germline V gene lookup returns CDR1 SGDLS and CDR2 YYNGEE. CDR3 amino acids: CASSVEAGVGEKLFF. In nucleotides, the CDR3 is TGTGCCAGCAGCGTAGAGGCAGGGGTCGGTGAAAAACTGTTTTTT.

V and J are TRBV21-1 and TRBJ2-3; the table's D call, TRBD1, has no DNA check behind it. TRBV21-1 is reported as a pseudogene. This CDR3 spans 16 amino acids. The chain's CDR3 is CASSKGPQGGADTQYF. CDR3 DNA sequence: TGTGCCAGCAGCAAAGGACCACAGGGCGGGGCAGATACGCAGTATTTT.